This T cell receptor beta chain was sequenced during a study of cytotoxic CD8 clonotypes in ibrutinib-treated CLL. CDR1 and CDR2 from the germline V gene are KGHSH and LQKENI. The CDR3 runs to 14 residues. Trimming took 4 bases from V and 0 from J, leaving 7 bases between them. Profiled with immunoSEQ multiplex PCR; TCRdb holds only in-frame clones, not every one. The sample carries almost 250,000 clones, around three quarters recorded once. The J gene is TRBJ1-3, the V gene TRBV18; D unclear. Sequences were derived from PBMCs, sampled after 24 months of ibrutinib treatment. The source of this sequence is a human donor with chronic lymphocytic leukemia. CDR3 sequence reads: CASSQGGSGNTIYF. In DNA, the CDR3 is TGTGCCAGCTCACAAGGCGGCTCTGGAAACACCATATATTTT.